This TCR beta chain was retrieved from a study of blood T cell repertoires in COVID-19. About the research overall: Italy, Spain and the United States were the sources of the convalescent and acute COVID-19 samples.

This CDR3 spans 13 amino acids. Trimming took 4 bases from V and 4 from J, leaving 9 bases between them. Germline loops: CDR1 SEHNR, CDR2 FQNEAQ (reference sequence). Self-reported history from a screening survey and questionnaire set each donor's cohort. In the authors' workflow: Amplification of reference gene primers was used by the study to estimate nucleated cell counts. Using immunoSEQ multiplex PCR, the repertoire was profiled, and TCRdb retains in-frame clones only, with some absent. D and trimming come from the DNA, and the V and J calls and clone size come from that table. Among approximately 250,000 clones, around 93% were seen once, and the ten largest hold around 2.8%.

Sequenced: PBMCs or T cells enriched from blood (not recorded which). The origin of this receptor is a man aged 35-49 years who had been exposed to COVID-19. The rearrangement links TRBV7-9 to TRBJ2-3, with D possibly being TRBD1 (5 bases). The CDR3 loop is CASSSGFADTQYF. CDR3 nucleotide sequence: TGTGCCAGCAGCTCAGGGTTCGCAGATACGCAGTATTTT.